This TCR beta chain came from a study of blood T cell repertoires in COVID-19. For the study at large: The United States, Italy and Spain provided the acute and convalescent COVID-19 samples.

Some clones are missing from TCRdb's copy, which holds only in-frame ones; the method was immunoSEQ multiplex PCR. The table records 100,000 to 150,000 clones, roughly 90% of them present only once. From germline, CDR1 is MNHEY and CDR2 SMNVEV (reference sequence). The CDR3 is 15 residues long. J lost 1 base, V lost 5 bases, and 5 bases had no gene match. Sequencing used peripheral blood. The chain carries TRBV27 and TRBJ1-5; TRBD1 aligns across 7 bases. The TCR comes from a man aged 65 to 85 who had recovered from COVID-19. The CDR3 bases are TGTGCCAGCAGTCGACAGGGCCCAAGCAATCAGCCCCAGCATTTT. As protein: CASSRQGPSNQPQHF.